These 5 T cell receptor beta chains came from one sample sequenced in a study of T cell changes during pregnancy in multiple sclerosis. This table comes from immunoSEQ multiplex PCR, and its TCRdb copy is limited to in-frame clones, with some not included. The data show some 30,000 clones, roughly 90% seen once. The input for sequencing was CD8+ T cells from peripheral blood mononuclear cells, taken before pregnancy. All receptors come from a female donor with multiple sclerosis, enrolled in a pregnancy study.

This CDR3 is CASSQDRSGSYEQYF. The CDR3 nucleotides are TGCGCCAGCAGCCAAGATCGGAGCGGATCCTACGAGCAGTACTTC. The chain couples TRBV4-1 to TRBJ2-7, with D tentatively TRBD2 (5 bases). Germline values: CDR1 MGHRA, CDR2 YSYEKL. V gave up 0 bases and J gave up 1 base, with 10 bases separating them. The CDR3 extends over 15 amino acids.

The chain employs TRBV6-1 and TRBJ2-7, with D unclear. Deletions cut 4 bases from V and 7 bases from J, with 8 bases between. Germline CDR1 reads MNHNS; CDR2 reads SASEGT. CDR3 length: 11 residues. This CDR3 is CASSAYGEQYF. CDR3 DNA: TGTGCCAGCAGTGCATACGGGGAGCAGTACTTC.

This chain joins TRBV6-6 and TRBJ2-7, with D maybe TRBD1 (5 bases). The germline CDR1 and CDR2 sequences are MNHNY and SVGAGI (reference sequence). V dropped 6 bases and J dropped 4 bases, with 16 bases sitting between them. The CDR3 is 14 amino acids. DNA of the CDR3: TGTGCCAGCAGCTCCGACAGCTTCCATTACGAGCAGTACTTC. It is translated as CASSSDSFHYEQYF.

The chain employs TRBV20-1 and TRBJ1-1; 7 bases fit TRBD1. This CDR3 spans 11 amino acids. Looked up from germline, CDR1 is DFQATT and CDR2 is SNEGSKA (reference sequence). V shed 5 bases, J shed 11 bases, and the junction held 8 bases outside the gene matches. CDR3 in DNA: TGCAGTGCTCCCATTACAGGGGCTGCTTTCTTT. It codes for CSAPITGAAFF.

The V and J genes are TRBV5-6 and TRBJ2-1; 13 bases match TRBD2. The V gene's germline CDR1 is SGHDT and CDR2 YYEEEE. J lost 5 bases, V lost 4 bases, and 6 bases had no gene match. This CDR3 is built from 16 residues. CDR3 loop: CASSGPGLAGNNEQFF. The DNA of the CDR3 is TGTGCCAGCAGCGGACCGGGACTAGCGGGAAACAATGAGCAGTTCTTC.